Below are 13 T cell receptor beta chains sequenced from a single sample in a study of blood T cell repertoires in COVID-19. Clones were read by immunoSEQ multiplex PCR, and TCRdb kept only the in-frame ones, dropping some. The sample includes 130,000 to 150,000 clones, 75% to 90% of them seen just once. The specimen was peripheral blood. The receptors were sampled from a woman aged 60 to 75 with active COVID-19.

For the CDR3, the DNA is TGCGCCAGCAGCCCCAGGGACTATCTTGGTTTCAATGAGCAGTTCTTC. This sequence encodes CASSPRDYLGFNEQFF. The V and J genes are TRBV4-3 and TRBJ2-1, with 7 bases identical to TRBD2. The CDR3 has 16 amino acids. CDR1 LGHNA and CDR2 YSLEER come from the germline V gene. Losses at the gene ends were 4 bases for V and 6 bases for J; bases not matched to a gene: 12.

The chain joins TRBV7-9 to TRBJ2-3; TRBD1 might be the D (6 bases). In germline, CDR1 is SEHNR, CDR2 FQNEAQ (reference sequence). Deletions cut 2 bases from V and 0 bases from J, with 9 bases between. The length of the CDR3 is 15 residues. The CDR3 DNA sequence: TGTGCCAGCAGCTTACGACAGGACAGCACAGATACGCAGTATTTT. It codes for CASSLRQDSTDTQYF.

The rearrangement links TRBV5-1 to TRBJ2-5; the D gene is possibly TRBD1 (6 bases). Trimming left V 4 bases short and J 3 bases short, with 10 bases between. There are 13 residues in the CDR3. Germline values: CDR1 SGHRS, CDR2 YFSETQ. The CDR3 reads CASSLTGKETQYF. CDR3 nucleotides: TGCGCCAGCAGCCTGACAGGCAAAGAGACCCAGTACTTC.

The V gene is TRBV28, the J gene TRBJ2-1; 9 bases are a match to TRBD2. Germline V gives CDR1 MDHEN, CDR2 SYDVKM. CDR3 length: 16 residues. V shed 2 bases and J 4 bases; nucleotides not matched to a gene: 6. In nucleotides, the CDR3 is TGTGCCAGCAGTTTACCGGCTAGCGGGAAGTACAATGAGCAGTTCTTC. Protein: CASSLPASGKYNEQFF.

The chain links TRBV21-1 to TRBJ2-1; the table's D call TRBD1 went unverified against the DNA. TRBV21-1 is flagged as a pseudogene. The length of the CDR3 is 17 residues. CDR3 amino acids: CASSKRYRTCFHNEQFF. The DNA of the CDR3 is TGTGCCAGCAGCAAACGGTATCGGACATGCTTCCACAATGAGCAGTTCTTC.

The chain is built from TRBV7-9 and TRBJ1-3, with TRBD1 identical over 11 bases. The CDR3 has 15 residues. Germline CDR1 is SEHNR and CDR2 is FQNEAQ (reference sequence). V gave up 5 bases and J gave up 6 bases; unmatched junction bases: 6. The CDR3 nucleotides are TGTGCCAGCAGCCATCCGGGACAGGGGGTAAACACCATATATTTT. It encodes CASSHPGQGVNTIYF.

V and J are TRBV7-2 and TRBJ2-5, with a weak D call TRBD2 (5 bases). Trimming stripped 5 bases from V and 2 bases from J, with 18 bases between. The CDR3 totals 16 residues. Germline V gives CDR1 SGHTA, CDR2 FQGNSA. In DNA, the CDR3 is TGTGCCAGCAGCACAAGCCTAGCCCCATCTCAAGAGACCCAGTACTTC. This gives the protein CASSTSLAPSQETQYF.

On this clone itself: The junction differs from germline at one of its ends, possibly a read error. The J gene is TRBJ2-7, the V gene TRBV7-9; TRBD1 aligns across 9 bases. Germline V gene data show CDR1 as SEHNR and CDR2 as FQNEAQ (reference sequence). This CDR3 spans 12 amino acids. The CDR3 protein is CASSLDLQGAAF. For the CDR3, the DNA is TGTGCCAGCAGCTTAGACTTACAGGGGGCGGCATTC.

The J gene is TRBJ2-7, the V gene TRBV9; 13 bases line up with TRBD2. J gave up 6 bases and V 0 bases, and 3 bases lay outside the gene matches. The CDR3 sequence is 15 residues long. The V gene's germline CDR1 is SGDLS and CDR2 YYNGEE. The CDR3 sequence is CASSVGTSGGGEQYF. The DNA of the CDR3 is TGTGCCAGCAGCGTAGGGACTAGCGGGGGCGGCGAGCAGTACTTC.

The gene calls are TRBV7-8 and TRBJ2-1, with TRBD2 as a possible D gene (6 bases). The CDR3 loop spans 14 amino acids. Between the trimmed V and J ends, which lost 3 bases and 0 bases, there was a span of 6 bases. The germline CDR1 and CDR2 sequences are SGHVS and FQNEAQ. The CDR3 nucleotides are TGTGCCAGCAGCTTCGGGAGCTCCTACAATGAGCAGTTCTTC. Its protein is CASSFGSSYNEQFF.

The chain employs TRBV10-3 and TRBJ2-7; the D gene is possibly TRBD1 (5 bases). CDR3 size: 13 residues. Trimming left V 3 bases short and J 7 bases short, with 13 bases between. In germline, CDR1 is ENHRY, CDR2 SYGVKD. The CDR3 sequence: CAISETGGEEQYF. The CDR3 coding sequence is TGTGCCATCAGTGAAACAGGTGGTGAGGAGCAGTACTTC.

The J gene is TRBJ2-7, the V gene TRBV6-2 or TRBV6-3; TRBD2 aligns across 9 bases. This CDR3 comprises 12 residues. From germline, CDR1 is MNHEY and CDR2 SVGEGT. Trimming at V came to 4 bases and at J to 12 bases, leaving 7 bases not matched to a gene. CDR3 sequence: CASSFIAGAPYF. The CDR3 coding sequence is TGTGCCAGCAGTTTCATAGCGGGAGCCCCGTACTTC.

The CDR3 is CASSLSAGTGTEAFF. CDR3 sequence (DNA): TGTGCCAGCAGCTTGTCGGCAGGGACAGGCACTGAAGCTTTCTTT. The rearrangement links TRBV5-4 to TRBJ1-1; 8 bases match TRBD1. The germline CDR1 and CDR2 sequences are SGHNT and YYREEE (reference sequence). The CDR3 spans 15 residues. Losses at the gene ends were 1 base for V and 4 bases for J; bases not matched to a gene: 6.